The 19 T cell receptor beta chains below all came from one sample that was sequenced in a study of human T cells and chemical hapten exposure. The sample's time point: patch test 2, 6 weeks after DPC sensitization. Regarding treatment: therapeutic diphenylcyclopropenone sensitization with weekly scalp DPC. TCRdb re-called the RACE reads with MiXCR, one entry per CDR3 protein. The sample shows 65,000 to 100,000 distinct CDR3 sequences, 6.5% to 8% of them seen only once. The sample here was whole blood, taken in connection with sensitization to the hapten diphenylcyclopropenone (DPC). These receptors were collected from a young woman with alopecia areata. Some clones in this sample may be carry-over from other donors' samples.

This clonotype occurred a few times. The rearrangement joins TRBV12-3 or TRBV12-4 to TRBJ1-5; D remains unclear. Trimming stripped 5 bases from V and 9 bases from J, with 11 bases between. The CDR3 consists of 12 residues. CDR3 protein: CASSKKGRPQHF. The CDR3 nucleotides read TGTGCCAGCAGTAAAAAAGGGCGGCCCCAGCATTTT.

This clonotype was seen only a few times. The chain uses TRBV13 and TRBJ1-1; D is ambiguous. Trimming took off 4 bases at V and 6 bases at J, with 6 bases between the two ends. CDR1 is PRHDT, CDR2 FYEKMQ, per germline (reference sequence). The CDR3 extends over 11 amino acids. The CDR3 loop reads CASSSIAEAFF. In DNA, the CDR3 is TGTGCCAGCAGCTCCATTGCTGAAGCTTTCTTT.

This clonotype came up a few times. The gene calls are TRBV5-1 and TRBJ1-1; D gene uncertain. With 3 bases removed from V and 0 bases from J, the gap between germline ends came to 9 bases. The CDR3 consists of 14 residues. Germline lookup yields CDR1 SGHRS and CDR2 YFSETQ. CDR3 coding DNA: TGCGCCAGCAGCTCCCGTCAAGTGAACACTGAAGCTTTCTTT. This gives the protein CASSSRQVNTEAFF.

This clonotype has ten or more counts. This chain joins TRBV7-6 and TRBJ2-7; 7 nucleotides line up with TRBD2. The germline CDR1 and CDR2 sequences are SGHVS and FNYEAQ. Losses at the gene ends were 0 bases for V and 0 bases for J; bases not matched to a gene: 5. This CDR3 spans 16 amino acids. CDR3 DNA: TGTGCCAGCAGCTTAGCGGGAGGGAACAGCTCCTACGAGCAGTACTTC. Translated: CASSLAGGNSSYEQYF.

In its sample, this clonotype was seen many times. The genes are TRBV12-3 or TRBV12-4 and TRBJ1-2; TRBD1 might be the D (6 bases). The CDR3 is 14 residues long. V was shortened by 6 bases and J by 4 bases, with 15 bases between the two germline ends. The DNA of the CDR3 is TGTGCCAGCAGCTCTCAGACAGGCGGCTATGGCTACACCTTC. As protein: CASSSQTGGYGYTF.

This clonotype was detected ten times or more. The DNA of the CDR3 is TGTGCCAGCAGCCACATAGCAACTAATGAAAAACTGTTTTTT. This gives the protein CASSHIATNEKLFF. This sequence joins TRBV3-1 and TRBJ1-4; D not resolved. The length of the CDR3 is 14 residues. V gave up 3 bases and J gave up 0 bases, with 5 bases separating them. The germline V gene encodes CDR1 LGHDT and CDR2 YNNKEL (reference sequence).

This clonotype was counted between two and nine times. The chain employs TRBV2 and TRBJ1-5; unclear D gene. CDR1 and CDR2 from the germline V gene are SNHLY and FYNNEI. Trimming shortened V by 2 bases and J by 0 bases, and 8 bases separated the two germline ends. The CDR3 has 15 amino acids. The CDR3 DNA is TGTGCCAGCAGTGAAAGTGGCAGTAGCAATCAGCCCCAGCATTTT. It encodes CASSESGSSNQPQHF.

This clonotype occurred many times. The J gene is TRBJ1-1, the V gene TRBV20-1; D unresolved. Trimming stripped 0 bases from V and 4 bases from J, with 15 bases between. The CDR3 is 15 residues long. Per the germline V gene, CDR1 is DFQATT and CDR2 is SNEGSKA (reference sequence). DNA of the CDR3: TGCAGTGCTAGAGATTTCGAAAGGGAGGGCACTGAAGCTTTCTTT. This gives the protein CSARDFEREGTEAFF.

The chain has TRBV20-1 and TRBJ1-1; D ambiguous. The CDR3 spans 15 residues. Looked up from germline, CDR1 is DFQATT and CDR2 is SNEGSKA (reference sequence). Trimming cost V 0 bases and J 6 bases, with 17 bases left between them. The CDR3 DNA sequence: TGCAGTGCTAGAGACAGGCTGGCACAGCGCCCTGAAGCTTTCTTT. It specifies CSARDRLAQRPEAFF.

This clonotype was counted at least ten times. The genes are TRBV7-2 and TRBJ1-4, with 8 bases identical to TRBD1. The CDR3 is 14 residues long. The V gene end was trimmed by 4 bases and the J gene end by 8 bases; junction bases not matched to a gene: 6. From germline, CDR1 is SGHTA and CDR2 FQGNSA. CDR3 loop: CASSSDRGSEKLFF. The CDR3 region has the DNA TGTGCCAGCAGCTCTGACAGGGGAAGCGAAAAACTGTTTTTT.

This clonotype occurred many times. The gene calls are TRBV7-9 and TRBJ2-5; 7 positions match TRBD2. This CDR3 is 17 amino acids long. V lost 0 bases and J lost 5; bases outside the gene matches: 12. Germline V lookup: CDR1 SEHNR, CDR2 FQNEAQ (reference sequence). CDR3 amino acids: CASSLASAAGRIETQYF. The CDR3 DNA reads as TGTGCCAGCAGCTTAGCCTCAGCAGCGGGGCGAATCGAGACCCAGTACTTC.

V gene TRBV7-9 combines with J gene TRBJ1-1, with a weak D call TRBD1 (5 bases). V was trimmed by 1 base and J by 5 bases, leaving 17 bases between them. The CDR3 is 16 amino acids. Germline V gene data show CDR1 as SEHNR and CDR2 as FQNEAQ (reference sequence). CDR3 sequence: CASSLGWGLTGTEAFF. Written as DNA, the CDR3 is TGTGCCAGCAGCTTAGGGTGGGGGTTGACGGGAACTGAAGCTTTCTTT.

At least ten counts were recorded for this clonotype. The chain links TRBV5-1 to TRBJ2-1; 11 bases fit TRBD2. The CDR3 spans 16 residues. CDR1 is SGHRS, CDR2 YFSETQ, per germline. Trimming took 0 bases from V and 5 from J; bases not matched to a gene: 4. The CDR3 is CASSLAASGGNNEQFF. Written as DNA, the CDR3 is TGCGCCAGCAGCTTGGCAGCTAGCGGGGGGAACAATGAGCAGTTCTTC.

The genes are TRBV25-1 and TRBJ1-2; D unresolved. In germline, CDR1 is MGHDK, CDR2 SYGVNS. The CDR3 runs 11 residues. V dropped 1 base and J dropped 4 bases, with 1 base sitting between them. The CDR3 spells CASSEFYGYTF. The DNA of the CDR3 is TGTGCCAGCAGTGAATTCTATGGCTACACCTTC.

This clonotype appeared many times. The rearrangement links TRBV29-1 to TRBJ2-1; D is uncertain. Germline CDR1 SQVTM, CDR2 ANQGSEA. The CDR3 loop spans 12 amino acids. The germline V and J ends were trimmed by 5 bases and 7 bases, with 12 bases remaining between them. In DNA form, the CDR3 reads TGCAGCGTTTCCCCAGACCGTAATGAGCAGTTCTTC. Translation: CSVSPDRNEQFF.

J is TRBJ1-4 and V is TRBV7-2; D might be TRBD1 (5 bases). Trimming pared 5 bases from V and 10 bases from J, leaving 20 bases between. Germline V CDR1 and CDR2: SGHTA, FQGNSA. This CDR3 is 15 amino acids long. The CDR3 sequence: CASSPFETAVGKLFF. The CDR3 bases are TGTGCCAGCAGCCCATTTGAGACAGCGGTGGGAAAACTGTTTTTT.

On this clonotype itself: A much larger clone lies one base from this, so it may be a read error. The chain combines TRBV6-1 with TRBJ2-7; tentative D call: TRBD2 (5 bases). Germline loops: CDR1 MNHNS, CDR2 SASEGT. CDR3 length equals 13 residues. Here the CDR3 reads CANSGAGTGEQYF. DNA of the CDR3: TGTGCCAACAGTGGTGCGGGCACGGGGGAGCAGTACTTC.

This clonotype appeared a few times. This chain links TRBV6-6 with TRBJ1-1, with a tentative D call TRBD1 (5 bases). This CDR3 spans 11 amino acids. The germline V gene encodes CDR1 MNHNY and CDR2 SVGAGI (reference sequence). V was shortened by 10 bases and J by 8 bases, with 14 bases between the two germline ends. The CDR3 loop reads CATQYRGEAFF. DNA for the CDR3: TGTGCCACCCAGTATCGGGGGGAAGCTTTCTTT.

The sample holds a few counts of this clonotype. The chain recombines TRBV7-8 with TRBJ1-5, with 10 bases fitting TRBD1. Per the germline V gene, CDR1 is SGHVS and CDR2 is FQNEAQ. The ends lost 4 bases at V and 2 bases at J; junction bases unmatched: 5. This CDR3 is built from 16 residues. CDR3 DNA sequence: TGTGCCAGCAGCTCTAGACAGGGGGCAGGCAATCAGCCCCAGCATTTT. This gives the protein CASSSRQGAGNQPQHF.